The clone carrying this T cell receptor (beta chain) has a single count. These data come from a study of blood T cell repertoires in COVID-19. Background on the study: Sources were T cells, B-cell-depleted T cells, or PBMCs; the material itself was cDNA or gDNA.

The assay was immunoSEQ multiplex PCR, and TCRdb's table has in-frame clones only and misses some. The sample has around 170,000 clones, under 90% seen once. The germline gives CDR1 SQVTM, CDR2 ANQGSEA. CDR3 length equals 20 residues. The J segment lost 0 bases and the V segment lost 5 bases, leaving 21 bases of the junction unmatched. The chain couples TRBV29-1 to TRBJ2-1; 8 nucleotides agree with TRBD2. The clonotype comes from a man aged 25 to 40 with active or convalescent COVID-19. Material: peripheral blood. CDR3 region: CSVPSPLRSGVLSSYNEQFF. CDR3 in DNA: TGCAGCGTTCCCTCCCCCTTACGTAGCGGGGTTCTGAGCTCCTACAATGAGCAGTTCTTC.